The 20 T cell receptor beta chains given below trace back to one sample, sequenced in a study of blood T cell repertoires in COVID-19. Sequencing used immunoSEQ multiplex PCR; TCRdb keeps in-frame clones, though not all of them. The sample carries 150,000 to 200,000 clones, around 89% recorded once. The sequenced sample was peripheral blood. Receptors originate from a human donor in a cohort sampled during active COVID-19.

The CDR3 DNA is TGCGCCAGCAGCCCGGGACAGGGGGCTGGAAACACCATATATTTT. It yields the protein CASSPGQGAGNTIYF. The V and J genes are TRBV10-1 and TRBJ1-3; 11 positions match TRBD1. V was pared by 6 bases and J by 2 bases, with 3 bases of the junction left unmatched. The CDR3 has 15 amino acids. Germline CDR1 is WNHNN and CDR2 is SYGVQD (reference sequence).

The chain couples TRBV11-2 to TRBJ1-4; weak D call: TRBD1 (5 bases). The CDR3 is 15 residues long. Germline V CDR1 and CDR2: SGHAT, FQNNGV. V lost 0 bases, J lost 8 bases, and 13 bases lay in between. The CDR3 bases are TGTGCCAGCAGCTTAGATCGTACAGGTCAGGAAAAACTGTTTTTT. It yields the protein CASSLDRTGQEKLFF.

The rearrangement links TRBV5-6 to TRBJ2-7; TRBD1 might be the D (6 bases). Trimming pared 0 bases from V and 0 bases from J, leaving 7 bases between. CDR1 is SGHDT and CDR2 is YYEEEE in the germline V gene. The CDR3 has 14 amino acids. CDR3 residues: CASSLGGRSYEQYF. The CDR3 DNA follows: TGTGCCAGCAGCTTGGGGGGGCGCTCCTACGAGCAGTACTTC.

The J gene is TRBJ1-1, the V gene TRBV6-6; D unresolved. This CDR3 region has 15 residues. V lost 0 bases to trimming and J lost 6 bases, with 14 bases between them. Looked up from germline, CDR1 is MNHNY and CDR2 is SVGAGI (reference sequence). The CDR3 region is CASSYSDSFLAEAFF. The DNA for the CDR3 is TGTGCCAGCAGTTACTCAGATAGTTTTTTAGCTGAAGCTTTCTTT.

The rearrangement links TRBV18 to TRBJ2-3; TRBD1 is a possible D gene (6 bases). Trimming removed 3 bases from V and 4 bases from J, with 11 bases in between. This CDR3 has 14 residues. Germline V gene lookup returns CDR1 KGHSH and CDR2 LQKENI. The CDR3 coding sequence is TGTGCCAGCTCACCGGACAGTCGGGCAGATACGCAGTATTTT. Its translation is CASSPDSRADTQYF.

This chain links TRBV10-3 with TRBJ2-5, with 7 bases matching TRBD1. This CDR3 spans 15 amino acids. Per germline, CDR1 ENHRY and CDR2 SYGVKD. J was trimmed by 1 base and V by 2 bases; bases with no gene match: 4. For the CDR3, the DNA is TGTGCCATCAGTGAGACCCGGGACAGCCAAGAGACCCAGTACTTC. Amino acids: CAISETRDSQETQYF.

This clone was observed a few times. The chain carries TRBV7-9 and TRBJ1-6, with 8 bases aligning to TRBD1. V was clipped by 1 base and J by 12 bases; unmatched bases: 11. Germline values: CDR1 SEHNR, CDR2 FQNEAQ (reference sequence). The length of the CDR3 is 16 residues. The CDR3, as DNA: TGTGCCAGCAGCTTAGAGGGGACAGGCCCAAGAGTACCCCTCCACTTT. Translated: CASSLEGTGPRVPLHF.

The chain uses TRBV16 and TRBJ1-5; D is unresolved. Germline V gene data show CDR1 as KGHSY and CDR2 as FQNENV. The CDR3 is 15 residues long. Between the trimmed V and J ends, which lost 0 bases and 6 bases, there was a span of 12 bases. The CDR3 here is CASSQSNVRAQPQHF. Written as DNA, the CDR3 is TGTGCCAGCAGCCAATCGAACGTGCGGGCTCAGCCCCAGCATTTT.

This clone was recorded once. This chain joins TRBV7-9 and TRBJ2-5; TRBD1 matches 9 bases. With V trimmed by 6 bases and J by 5 bases, 10 bases remained unmatched. This CDR3 spans 15 amino acids. The germline gives CDR1 SEHNR, CDR2 FQNEAQ (reference sequence). The CDR3 protein is CASSSLTGGGETQYF. The CDR3 coding sequence is TGTGCCAGCAGTAGTCTGACAGGGGGTGGGGAGACCCAGTACTTC.

The DNA for the CDR3 is TGTGCCAGCAGTTACCGCGACGCAGGCACGAACACTGAAGCTTTCTTT. This codes for CASSYRDAGTNTEAFF. The chain uses TRBV6-5 and TRBJ1-1, with unresolved D. Germline V gene sequence: CDR1 MNHEY, CDR2 SVGAGI. V shed 2 bases and J shed 1 base, with 14 bases lying between them. The CDR3 covers 16 residues.

V usage is TRBV5-1 and J usage is TRBJ1-6; D is uncertain. Deletions cut 1 base from V and 7 bases from J, with 3 bases between. CDR3 length: 12 amino acids. Per the germline V gene, CDR1 is SGHRS and CDR2 is YFSETQ. The DNA of the CDR3 is TGCGCCAGCAGCTTGCCAAATTCACCCCTCCACTTT. Translation: CASSLPNSPLHF.

This clone was seen more than once but under ten times. The V and J genes are TRBV5-1 and TRBJ2-6; 7 bases map to TRBD1. The V segment lost 4 bases and the J segment 0 bases; nucleotides outside the gene matches: 10. This CDR3 has 18 amino acids. CDR1 is SGHRS and CDR2 is YFSETQ in the germline V gene. CDR3 region: CASSARTGDYSGANVLTF. The CDR3 DNA follows: TGCGCCAGCAGCGCAAGGACAGGAGACTACTCTGGGGCCAACGTCCTGACTTTC.

The chain employs TRBV27 and TRBJ1-4; no firm D call. The CDR3 is made up of 14 amino acids. Germline values: CDR1 MNHEY, CDR2 SMNVEV (reference sequence). Trimming shortened V by 3 bases and J by 7 bases, and 12 bases separated the two germline ends. This CDR3 is CASSFRGKGEKLFF. The CDR3 nucleotides are TGTGCCAGCAGTTTCCGGGGAAAAGGTGAAAAACTGTTTTTT.

The chain uses TRBV9 and TRBJ1-2; the match to TRBD1 covers 8 bases. Germline values: CDR1 SGDLS, CDR2 YYNGEE. V shed 0 bases and J 5 bases; nucleotides not matched to a gene: 9. The CDR3 totals 16 residues. As DNA, the CDR3 is TGTGCCAGCAGCGTAGAGCCAGGGGGCGGAGGGTATGGCTACACCTTC. Amino acid sequence: CASSVEPGGGGYGYTF.

The chain couples TRBV6-5 to TRBJ1-4; 7 nucleotides match TRBD1. Per the germline V gene, CDR1 is MNHEY and CDR2 is SVGAGI. The CDR3 loop spans 15 amino acids. Trimming cost V 6 bases and J 4 bases; bases outside gene matches: 8. CDR3 bases: TGTGCCAGCAGCCCGGGACAGAACCTTAATGAAAAACTGTTTTTT. Translated, it gives CASSPGQNLNEKLFF.

This chain links TRBV2 with TRBJ1-1, with 7 bases aligning to TRBD1. CDR3 length: 15 amino acids. The germline V gene encodes CDR1 SNHLY and CDR2 FYNNEI. V lost 5 bases and J lost 6; bases outside the gene matches: 12. CDR3 residues: CASSTKQGSGAEAFF. As DNA, the CDR3 is TGTGCCAGCAGTACTAAACAGGGGAGCGGCGCTGAAGCTTTCTTT.

The V and J genes are TRBV6-2 or TRBV6-3 and TRBJ2-3; 8 bases are shared with TRBD1. Germline CDR1 MNHEY, CDR2 SVGEGT. This CDR3 has 15 amino acids. V lost 5 bases and J lost 4; bases outside the gene matches: 8. The CDR3 is CASSTVSGGPDTQYF. CDR3 bases: TGTGCCAGCAGTACCGTCTCAGGGGGCCCAGATACGCAGTATTTT.

V is TRBV9 and J is TRBJ1-1; 7 bases line up with TRBD1. Germline V gene sequence: CDR1 SGDLS, CDR2 YYNGEE. With 4 bases clipped from V and 11 bases from J, the junction kept 8 bases outside the gene matches. The CDR3 is 12 residues long. The CDR3 sequence is CASSPQGGAAFF. CDR3 nucleotides: TGTGCCAGCAGCCCCCAGGGGGGAGCGGCTTTCTTT.

The DNA for the CDR3 is TGTGCCAGCAGTTCCCACCAGGGGGCGCAGAGCGAGCAGTACTTC. It specifies CASSSHQGAQSEQYF. The chain is built from TRBV27 and TRBJ2-7; TRBD1 matches at 8 bases. Trimming cost V 4 bases and J 6 bases; bases outside gene matches: 11. The CDR3 has 15 amino acids. Germline CDR1 is MNHEY and CDR2 is SMNVEV (reference sequence).

The V call is TRBV3-1 (or the pseudogene TRBV3-2), the J call TRBJ1-3; 7 bases agree with TRBD1. The CDR3 sequence is 15 residues long. The germline V gene has CDR1 LGHDT and CDR2 YNNKEL (reference sequence). V lost 5 bases and J lost 3; bases outside the gene matches: 7. CDR3 sequence (DNA): TGTGCCAGCAGCGTAACAGGGGCCGGTGGAAACACCATATATTTT. Its protein product is CASSVTGAGGNTIYF.